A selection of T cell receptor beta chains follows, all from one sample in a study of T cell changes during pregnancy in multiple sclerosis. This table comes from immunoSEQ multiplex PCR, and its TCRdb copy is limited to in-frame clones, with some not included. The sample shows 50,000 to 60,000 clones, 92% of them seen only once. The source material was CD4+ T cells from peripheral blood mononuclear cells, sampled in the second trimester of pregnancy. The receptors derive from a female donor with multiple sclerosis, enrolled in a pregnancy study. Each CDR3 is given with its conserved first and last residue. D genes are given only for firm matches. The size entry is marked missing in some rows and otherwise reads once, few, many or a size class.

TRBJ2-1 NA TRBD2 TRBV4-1 TGCGCCAGCAGCCAAGCAAAGCGGGGGGGCAGCTATGAGCAGTTCTTC CASSQAKRGGSYEQFF
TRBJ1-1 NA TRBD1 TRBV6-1 TGTGCCAGCAGTGACTCGACAGGGGACACTGAAGCTTTCTTT CASSDSTGDTEAFF
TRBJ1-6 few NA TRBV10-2 TGCGCCAGCAGTGAAGGACTGCCGGGGAATTCACCCCTCCACTTT CASSEGLPGNSPLHF
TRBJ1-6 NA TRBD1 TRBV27 TGTGCCAGCAGTTTCCGCCTCGCCCTCCCAGGGACAGGGGTTTCACCCCTCCACTTT CASSFRLALPGTGVSPLHF
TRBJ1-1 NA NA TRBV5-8 TGTGCCAGCAGCTTGGGCCAGCCACTAGTCGCTGAAGCTTTCTTT CASSLGQPLVAEAFF
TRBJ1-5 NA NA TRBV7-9 TGTGCCAGCGGCCCGGAGGGCCAGCCCCAGCATTTT CASGPEGQPQHF
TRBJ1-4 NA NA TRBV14 TGTGCCAGCAGCCAAGTTTCGGAAAAACTGTTTTTT CASSQVSEKLFF
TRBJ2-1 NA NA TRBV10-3 TGTGCCATCAGTGAGGGGGAACCGGGGGATGAGCAGTTCTTC CAISEGEPGDEQFF
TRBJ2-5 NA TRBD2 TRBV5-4 TGTGCCAGCAGCTTTTTAGCGGGGGACCAAGAGACCCAGTACTTC CASSFLAGDQETQYF
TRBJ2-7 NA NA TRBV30 TGTGCCTGGAGCCCCGGGGGTTACTCGTTGGCGCAGTACTTC CAWSPGGYSLAQYF
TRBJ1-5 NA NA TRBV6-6 TGTGCCAGCAGTTATCTAGGTCCCAGCGATCAGCCCCAGCATTTT CASSYLGPSDQPQHF
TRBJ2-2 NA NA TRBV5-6 TGTGCCAGCAGCCAGCAGGGGGGTAACACCGGGGAGCTGTTTTTT CASSQQGGNTGELFF
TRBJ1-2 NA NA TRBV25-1 TGTGCCAGCAGTGGAAAGAAGATAGCCGGCTACACCTTC CASSGKKIAGYTF
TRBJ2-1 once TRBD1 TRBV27 TGTGCCAGCAGTTTCCAGGACAGGGCTGAGTGGACTGAGCAGTTCTTC CASSFQDRAEWTEQFF
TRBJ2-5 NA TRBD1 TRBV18 TGTGCCAGCTCACCTGCAGGGGGCGCAGACTGGGAGACCCAGTACTTC CASSPAGGADWETQYF
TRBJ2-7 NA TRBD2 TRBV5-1 TGCGCCAGCAGTCGGGGGGGCGGTAGCTACGAGCAGTACTTC CASSRGGGSYEQYF
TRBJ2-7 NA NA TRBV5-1 TGCGCCAGCAGCCCCCGGATATCTAGCTCCTACGAGCAGTACTTC CASSPRISSSYEQYF
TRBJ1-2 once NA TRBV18 TGTGCCAGCTCACCAGTAGGAGGCACCCAAAACCTCTATGGCTACACCTTC CASSPVGGTQNLYGYTF
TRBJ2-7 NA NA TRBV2 TGTGCCAGCAGTGAATCGGTAGGGGGAGTGTACGAGCAGTACTTC CASSESVGGVYEQYF
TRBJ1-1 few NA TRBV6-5 TGTGCCAGCAGTTACTCGGGGGGGGACACTGAAGCTTTCTTT CASSYSGGDTEAFF
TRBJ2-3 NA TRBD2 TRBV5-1 TGCGCCAGCAGCCAAAGCGGGGGGACAGATACGCAGTATTTT CASSQSGGTDTQYF
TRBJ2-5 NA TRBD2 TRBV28 TGTGCCAGCAGTTTTCCGGGACTAGCGGAAGAGACCCAGTACTTC CASSFPGLAEETQYF
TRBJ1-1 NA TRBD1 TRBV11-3 TGTGCCAGCAGCTCTGACAGGGGCACTGAAGCTTTCTTT CASSSDRGTEAFF
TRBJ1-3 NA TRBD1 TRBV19 TGTGCCAGCCACGGACAGGGAGGAAACACCATATATTTT CASHGQGGNTIYF
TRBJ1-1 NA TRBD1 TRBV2 TGTGCCAGCATCGCCCGGAAAAGGACAGGACCTGAAGCTTTCTTT CASIARKRTGPEAFF
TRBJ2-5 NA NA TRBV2 TGTGCCACGGGTACGGAGACCCAGTACTTC CATGTETQYF
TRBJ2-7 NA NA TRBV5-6 TGTGCCAGCAGCTTACAGGGAATAGCCTACGAGCAGTACTTC CASSLQGIAYEQYF
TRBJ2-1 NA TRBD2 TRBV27 TGTGCCAGCAGTCGGCTAGCGGGGGGAAGCACCTACAATGAGCAGTTCTTC CASSRLAGGSTYNEQFF
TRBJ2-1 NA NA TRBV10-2 TGCGCCAGCAGTGCTCAGGGGATTGAGCAGTTCTTC CASSAQGIEQFF
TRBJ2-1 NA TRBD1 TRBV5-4 TGTGCCAGCAGCTTGGACAGGGGGTCCTACAATGAGCAGTTCTTC CASSLDRGSYNEQFF
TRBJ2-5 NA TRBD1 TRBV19 TGTGCCAGTAATCCGGTAGGGGGCGAGGAGACCCAGTACTTC CASNPVGGEETQYF
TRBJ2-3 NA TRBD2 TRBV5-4 TGTGCCAGCAGCCCAACGATAGCGGGGGCTACAGATACGCAGTATTTT CASSPTIAGATDTQYF
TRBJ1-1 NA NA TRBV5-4 TGTGCCAGCAGCCTGCAGACGCAGGGGAACACTGAAGCTTTCTTT CASSLQTQGNTEAFF
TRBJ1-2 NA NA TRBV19 TGTGCCAGTAGCCAGGCAAAGTACTATGGCTACACCTTC CASSQAKYYGYTF
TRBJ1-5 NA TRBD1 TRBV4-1 TGCGCCAGCAGCCCAGAACGACAGGGGTTTAGCAATCAGCCCCAGCATTTT CASSPERQGFSNQPQHF
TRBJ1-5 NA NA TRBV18 TGTGCCAGCTCACAGGACAGCCTGAACAATCAGCCCCAGCATTTT CASSQDSLNNQPQHF
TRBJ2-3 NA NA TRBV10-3 TGTGCCATCAGGACCATGGGGCCCGGCGGCGATACGCAGTATTTT CAIRTMGPGGDTQYF
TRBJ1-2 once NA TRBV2 TGTGCCAGCAGTGCATTGGGGGGAGGCGGCTACACCTTC CASSALGGGGYTF
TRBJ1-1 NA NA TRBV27 TGTGCCAGCAGTTTATCGGTGAGGGGGGGTATACAGCCTGCTGAAGCTTTCTTT CASSLSVRGGIQPAEAFF
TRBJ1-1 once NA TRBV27 TGTGCCAGCAGTTTAGGTGGGGCAGGGCGATGGACGAATAGAGCTTTCTTT CASSLGGAGRWTNRAFF
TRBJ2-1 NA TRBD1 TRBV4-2 TGTGCCAGCAGCCAAGGGGGGCCGGGACAGACGGGTGAGCAGTTCTTC CASSQGGPGQTGEQFF
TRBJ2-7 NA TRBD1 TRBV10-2 TGCGCCAGCAGTGAGAGGGGACAGGGTATGTTTGAGCCCTACGAGCAGTACTTC CASSERGQGMFEPYEQYF
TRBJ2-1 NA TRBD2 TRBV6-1 TGTGCCAGCAGCCGGACTAGCGGGGTTAACAATGAGCAGTTCTTC CASSRTSGVNNEQFF
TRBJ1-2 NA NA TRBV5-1 TGCGCCAGCAGCTTAGGACAGTCTAACTATGGCTACACCTTC CASSLGQSNYGYTF
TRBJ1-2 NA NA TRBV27 TGTGCCAGCAGTTTAGGTCAGGGGATAAGGGGAGGCTACACCTTC CASSLGQGIRGGYTF
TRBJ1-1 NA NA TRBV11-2 TGTGCCAGCAGCTTAGAACTGAGGAGGAGGGCTGAAGCTTTCTTT CASSLELRRRAEAFF
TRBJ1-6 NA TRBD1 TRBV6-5 TGTGCCAGCACAGGGGGTAATTCACCCCTCCACTTT CASTGGNSPLHF
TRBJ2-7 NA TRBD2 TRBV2 TGTGCCAGCAGGTCTACTAGCGGGGGGCACTACGAGCAGTACTTC CASRSTSGGHYEQYF
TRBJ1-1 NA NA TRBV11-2 TGTGCCAGCAGCCCTGTCTCAGGCAGAAACACTGAAGCTTTCTTT CASSPVSGRNTEAFF
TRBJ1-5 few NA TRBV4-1 TGCGCCAGCAGCCAAGACACCTATAATCAGCCCCAGCATTTT CASSQDTYNQPQHF
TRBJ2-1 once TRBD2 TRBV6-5 TGTGCCAGCAGATCGGGACTAGTAGGAAATGAGCAGTTCTTC CASRSGLVGNEQFF
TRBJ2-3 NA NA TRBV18 TGTGCCAGCTCCCCCAGTTCGGGTCGGCGGGATACGCAGTATTTT CASSPSSGRRDTQYF
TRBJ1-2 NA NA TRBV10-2 TGCGCCAGCAGTGACCAATCTCCAGGGGACTATGGCTACACCTTC CASSDQSPGDYGYTF
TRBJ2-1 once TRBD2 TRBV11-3 TGTGCCAGCAGCTTAGTCGGGACTAGCGGGGGGGCCAACAATGAGCAGTTCTTC CASSLVGTSGGANNEQFF
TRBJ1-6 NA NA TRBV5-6 TGTGCCAGCAGCTTGGGACAGAACGATTCACCCCTCCACTTT CASSLGQNDSPLHF